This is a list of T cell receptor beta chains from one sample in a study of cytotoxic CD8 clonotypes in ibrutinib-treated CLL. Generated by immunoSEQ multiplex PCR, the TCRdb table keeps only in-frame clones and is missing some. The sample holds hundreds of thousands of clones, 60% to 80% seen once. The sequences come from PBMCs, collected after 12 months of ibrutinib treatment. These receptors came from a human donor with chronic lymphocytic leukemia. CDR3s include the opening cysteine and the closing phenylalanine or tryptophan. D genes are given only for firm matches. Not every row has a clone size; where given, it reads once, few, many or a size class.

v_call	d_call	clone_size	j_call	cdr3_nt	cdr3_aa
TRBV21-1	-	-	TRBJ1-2	TGTGCCAGCACCAGAGGGCAGGAATCGCTCTCGGGCTACACCTTC	CASTRGQESLSGYTF
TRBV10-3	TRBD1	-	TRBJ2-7	TGTGCCATCAGTGACCCAGGGGGCTCCTACGAGCAGTACTTC	CAISDPGGSYEQYF
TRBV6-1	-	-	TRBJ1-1	TGTGCCAGCAGCCGGGGGGCTGAAGCTTTCTTT	CASSRGAEAFF
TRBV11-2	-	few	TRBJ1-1	TGTGCCAGCAGCCCCAGGGTGGGGACTGAAGCTTTCTTT	CASSPRVGTEAFF
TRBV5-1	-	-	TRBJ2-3	TGCGCCAGCAGCCGGGGGCCCGGACAGCGCACAGATACGCAGTATTTT	CASSRGPGQRTDTQYF
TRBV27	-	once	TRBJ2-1	TGTGCCAGCAGTTTCCGTAGCTCCTACAATGAGCAGTTCTTC	CASSFRSSYNEQFF
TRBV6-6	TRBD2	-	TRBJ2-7	TGTGCCAGCAGTTACCCGGGGGGACACGAGCAGTACTTC	CASSYPGGHEQYF
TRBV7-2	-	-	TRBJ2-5	TGTGCCAGCAGCTTCCGGGACCCAGAGACCCAGTACTTC	CASSFRDPETQYF
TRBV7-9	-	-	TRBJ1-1	TGTGCCAGCAGTCGGGGAGTATCTGAAGCTTTCTTT	CASSRGVSEAFF
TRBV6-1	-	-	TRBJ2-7	TGTGCCAGCAGTGAAATAGGGGTCCAGGGGCAGTACTTC	CASSEIGVQGQYF
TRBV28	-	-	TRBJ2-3	TGTGCCAGCAGTGTGACTATTCCAGATACGCAGTATTTT	CASSVTIPDTQYF
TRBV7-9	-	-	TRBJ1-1	TGTGCCAGCAGCTTAGAGGGAGAGAGCACTGAAGCTTTCTTT	CASSLEGESTEAFF
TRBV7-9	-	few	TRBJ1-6	TGTGCCAGCAGCTTAAGTGTGTATAATTCACCCCTCCACTTT	CASSLSVYNSPLHF
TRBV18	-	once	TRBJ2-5	TGTGCCAGCTCACCCGGGAATAAGGAGACCCAGTACTTC	CASSPGNKETQYF
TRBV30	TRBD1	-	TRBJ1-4	TGTGCCTGGGGGGCTACCCGGGACAGGGTGGGGGAAAAACTGTTTTTT	CAWGATRDRVGEKLFF
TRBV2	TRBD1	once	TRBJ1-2	TGTGCCAGCACTCGACCCCGGGACAGCTTGGGGAGAACCTTC	CASTRPRDSLGRTF
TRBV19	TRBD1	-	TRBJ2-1	TGTGCCAGTAGTATTGGGACAGGGCGTGATGGTGAGCAGTTCTTC	CASSIGTGRDGEQFF
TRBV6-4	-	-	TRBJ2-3	TGTGCCAGCAGTGATCAGAGCACAGATACGCAGTATTTT	CASSDQSTDTQYF
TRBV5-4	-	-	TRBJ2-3	TGTGCCAGCAGCTTTGTAGGGGAGTCCGATACGCAGTATTTT	CASSFVGESDTQYF
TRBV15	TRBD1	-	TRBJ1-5	TGTGCCACCAGCAGGGGGACAGGGAGGCGCAATCAGCCCCAGCATTTT	CATSRGTGRRNQPQHF
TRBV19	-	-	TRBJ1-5	TGTGCCAGTAGTAGTGATCCAGGGGTTAACAATCAGCCCCAGCATTTT	CASSSDPGVNNQPQHF
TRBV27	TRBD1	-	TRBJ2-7	TGTGCCAGCAGTCTCCTGGGACAGGACAAGTACGAGCAGTACTTC	CASSLLGQDKYEQYF
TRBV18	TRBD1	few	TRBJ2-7	TGTGCCAGCTCACCGCAGGGGGCCTACGAGCAGTACTTC	CASSPQGAYEQYF
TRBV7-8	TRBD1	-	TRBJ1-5	TGTGCCAGCAGCCTACAGGGGGCGGATCAGCCCCAGCATTTT	CASSLQGADQPQHF
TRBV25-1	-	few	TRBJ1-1	TGTGCCAGCAGTGAATCGACGGTGAACACTGAAGCTTTCTTT	CASSESTVNTEAFF
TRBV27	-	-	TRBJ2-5	TGTGCCAGCAGTTTCCAGGGAGTAGAGACCCAGTACTTC	CASSFQGVETQYF
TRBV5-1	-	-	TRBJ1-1	TGCGCCAGCAGCGAACGGACAGCGAACACTGAAGCTTTCTTT	CASSERTANTEAFF
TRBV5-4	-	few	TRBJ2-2	TGTGCCAGCAGCTTGGTTCGTTCCAACACCGGGGAGCTGTTTTTT	CASSLVRSNTGELFF
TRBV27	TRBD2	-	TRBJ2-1	TGTGCCAGCAGTTTACACGGGGGGTATGAGGTGTACAATGAGCAGTTCTTC	CASSLHGGYEVYNEQFF
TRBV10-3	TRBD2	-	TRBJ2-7	TGTGCCAGCAAACCTAGCGGGGGGGCGCTTCCCGAGCAGTACTTC	CASKPSGGALPEQYF
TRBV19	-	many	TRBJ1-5	TGTGCCAGTAGTATAGGCTTGGACTATCAGCCCCAGCATTTT	CASSIGLDYQPQHF
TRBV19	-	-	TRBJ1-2	TGTGCCAGTAGTCACCCGGGCTATGGCTACACCTTC	CASSHPGYGYTF
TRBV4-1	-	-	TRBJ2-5	TGCGCCAGCAGCCACTCCCGGGAGACCCAGTACTTC	CASSHSRETQYF
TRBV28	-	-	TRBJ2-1	TGTGCCAGCAGGGCCGAGCACCACCGGAATGAGCAGTTCTTC	CASRAEHHRNEQFF
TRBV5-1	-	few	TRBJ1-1	TGCGCCAGCAGCCCCACAGGTCCCACTGAAGCTTTCTTT	CASSPTGPTEAFF
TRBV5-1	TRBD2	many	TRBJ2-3	TGCGCCAGCAGCTCCCGTAGCGGGAGCTCGGCAGATACGCAGTATTTT	CASSSRSGSSADTQYF
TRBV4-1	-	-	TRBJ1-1	TGCGCCAGCATCCCCCCTGGGAGGGGCGCAGGGACTGAAGCTTTCTTT	CASIPPGRGAGTEAFF
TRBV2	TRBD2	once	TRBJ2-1	TGTGCCAGCAGGGCGAATAGCGGGATTGGATACGGTGAGCAGTTCTTC	CASRANSGIGYGEQFF
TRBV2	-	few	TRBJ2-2	TGTGCCAGCAACCTGGGGGGACAAAACACCGGGGAGCTGTTTTTT	CASNLGGQNTGELFF
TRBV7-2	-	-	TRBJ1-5	TGTGCCAGCAGCTTAGAGGGCCGGCAGCCCCAGCATTTT	CASSLEGRQPQHF
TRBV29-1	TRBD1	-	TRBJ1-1	TGCAGCGTTCTTGGCGCAGGCGGGGACAGAGTTTTGAACACTGAAGCTTTCTTT	CSVLGAGGDRVLNTEAFF
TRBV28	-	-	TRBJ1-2	TGTGCCAGCAGTTTAGCTCTAGGTGGCTACACCTTC	CASSLALGGYTF
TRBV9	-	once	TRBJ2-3	TGTGCCAGCAGCGGGGGAGTTGGCACAGATACGCAGTATTTT	CASSGGVGTDTQYF
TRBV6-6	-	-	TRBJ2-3	TGTGCCAGCAGCCAAATTGAGGGGGGCCGCACAGATACGCAGTATTTT	CASSQIEGGRTDTQYF
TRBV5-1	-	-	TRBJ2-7	TGCGCCAGCAGAAACCTCAGAAGCGCCAAAGGGGAGCAGTACTTC	CASRNLRSAKGEQYF
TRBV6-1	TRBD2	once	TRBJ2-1	TGTGCCAGCAGTCCTGGACTAGCGGGATACAATGAGCAGTTCTTC	CASSPGLAGYNEQFF
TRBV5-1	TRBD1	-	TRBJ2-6	TGCGCCAGCAGCTCTCTGGACAGGCTTAACTCTGGGGCCAACGTCCTGACTTTC	CASSSLDRLNSGANVLTF
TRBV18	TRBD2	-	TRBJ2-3	TGTGCCAGCTCACCGGGACTAGCGGCAGATACGCAGTATTTT	CASSPGLAADTQYF
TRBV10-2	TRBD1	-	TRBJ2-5	TGCGCCAGCAGTGATGACAGGGCTGAGACCCAGTACTTC	CASSDDRAETQYF
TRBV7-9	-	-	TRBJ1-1	TGTGCCAGCAGCTTAGCGGTGGGGCGATTCACTGAAGCTTTCTTT	CASSLAVGRFTEAFF
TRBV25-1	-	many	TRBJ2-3	TGTGCCAGCAGTCTTGACAGGTTCACAGATACGCAGTATTTT	CASSLDRFTDTQYF
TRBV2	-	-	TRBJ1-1	TGTGCCAGCACCCTCGGACTTTTACTAGAAGCTTTCTTT	CASTLGLLLEAFF
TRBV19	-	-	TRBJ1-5	TGTGCCAGTAGGGACGGCAGGTCATATAGCAATCAGCCCCAGCATTTT	CASRDGRSYSNQPQHF
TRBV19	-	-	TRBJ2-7	TGTGCCAGTAGTATCAGTAGTGGATGGCAGCGCTCCTACGAGCAGTACTTC	CASSISSGWQRSYEQYF
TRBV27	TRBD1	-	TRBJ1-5	TGTGCCAGCACTCGACAGGGCGGGCAGCCCCAGCATTTT	CASTRQGGQPQHF